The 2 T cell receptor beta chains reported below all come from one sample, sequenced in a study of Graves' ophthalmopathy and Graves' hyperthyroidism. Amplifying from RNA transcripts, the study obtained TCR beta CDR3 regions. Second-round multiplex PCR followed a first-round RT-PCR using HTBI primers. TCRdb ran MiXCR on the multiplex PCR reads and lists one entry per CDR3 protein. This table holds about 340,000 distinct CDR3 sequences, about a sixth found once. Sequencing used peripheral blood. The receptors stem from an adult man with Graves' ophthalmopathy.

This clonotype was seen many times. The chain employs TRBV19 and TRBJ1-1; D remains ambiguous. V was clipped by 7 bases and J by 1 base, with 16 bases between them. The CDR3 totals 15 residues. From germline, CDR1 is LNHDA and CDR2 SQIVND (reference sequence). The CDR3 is CASTRGEGWNTEAFF. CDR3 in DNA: TGTGCCAGTACCCGCGGGGAGGGCTGGAACACTGAAGCTTTCTTT.

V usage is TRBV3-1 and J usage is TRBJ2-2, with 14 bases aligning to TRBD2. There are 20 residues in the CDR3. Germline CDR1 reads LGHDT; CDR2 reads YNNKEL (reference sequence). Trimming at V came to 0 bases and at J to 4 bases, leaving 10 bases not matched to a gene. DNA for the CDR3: TGTGCCAGCAGCCAAGATATGGGACTAGCGGGAGAAGGAGTCACCGGGGAGCTGTTTTTT. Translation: CASSQDMGLAGEGVTGELFF.